This TCR beta chain was sequenced during a study of blood T cell repertoires in COVID-19. Germline CDR1 reads SGHVS; CDR2 reads FQNEAQ. CDR3 length equals 13 residues. V lost 2 bases, J lost 3 bases, and 0 bases stayed unmatched. In the original analysis: Estimation of nucleated cell counts was performed using reference gene primer amplification. This table comes from immunoSEQ multiplex PCR, and its TCRdb copy is limited to in-frame clones, with some not included. The V and J calls and the clone size are those of that table, but D and trimming were determined from the DNA. The table lists around 190,000 clones, roughly nine tenths of them singletons.

This receptor was taken from a man aged 30 to 45 with acute or convalescent COVID-19. The specimen sequenced was peripheral blood. The chain uses TRBV7-8 and TRBJ1-1, with 7 nucleotides matching TRBD1. The CDR3 sequence: CASSLQGDTEAFF. CDR3 DNA: TGTGCCAGCAGCTTACAGGGGGACACTGAAGCTTTCTTT.